This T cell receptor (beta chain) was captured in a study of cytomegalovirus exposure and HLA in healthy donors. Primers for the PCR totalled 60 Vbeta and 13 Jbeta. This table comes from immunoSEQ multiplex PCR, and its TCRdb copy is limited to in-frame clones, with some not included. The sample consists of 140,000 or so clones, roughly 80% of them appearing once. The CDR3 loop spans 13 amino acids. Study-level points and caveats: Across donors, presence/absence analyses took sequencing depth to be roughly uniform. Clonal expansion, a later analysis showed, was greater in HLA-associated TCR beta chains than in equally common others. When analyzed later, a missense DCLRE1C variant was found to be linked to TCR beta V- and J-gene trimming.

Turning to this clone: Antigen specificity is unknown.

Sequencing input: PBMCs. The origin of this receptor is a woman aged 40 to 49 in good health and CMV-seropositive. V and J are TRBV21-1 and TRBJ2-4; TRBD1, the table's D call, was not compared with the DNA. TRBV21-1 is flagged as a pseudogene. The CDR3 loop reads CASSNDRSNIQYF. CDR3 bases: TGTGCCAGCAGCAATGACAGGTCAAACATTCAGTACTTC.